Listed below are T cell receptor beta chains from one sample, sequenced in a study of tumor and adjacent non-tumor tissue in lung cancer. TCRdb re-derived calls from the multiplex PCR reads in MiXCR, one entry per CDR3 protein. The profile shows about 82,000 distinct CDR3 sequences, around 74% of them singletons. Sequencing was performed on lung tumor tissue. The origin of the receptors is a woman in her forties or fifties with non-small cell lung cancer. Each CDR3 is given with its conserved first and last residue. Fields, in order: J gene, clone size, V gene, D gene, CDR3 DNA, CDR3 protein. A D gene is named only where the DNA matches it firmly. The size field is filled for only some rows; it gives once, few, many or a size class.

TRBJ2-2,.,TRBV19,.,TGTGCCAGTAGCGGACTGGGGGGATCCGGGGAGCTGTTTTTT,CASSGLGGSGELFF
TRBJ2-7,.,TRBV7-9,.,TGTGCCAACAGCACATTAGAGGACGAACAGTACTTC,CANSTLEDEQYF
TRBJ2-7,.,TRBV2,.,TGTGCCAGCAGTGAAAACTATGAGGAGCAGTACTTC,CASSENYEEQYF
TRBJ2-3,.,TRBV28,TRBD2,TGTGCCAGCAGTCCAGGGGTAGCGGGATTGGGGCGTATGCATTATTTT,CASSPGVAGLGRMHYF
TRBJ2-1,few,TRBV20-1,.,TGCAGTGCTAGTGGGTCGGGGAGAGAGCAGTTCTTC,CSASGSGREQFF
TRBJ1-2,once,TRBV12-3/TRBV12-4,.,.,CDSSFDGYGCTF
TRBJ2-2,.,TRBV4-1,.,TGCGCCAGTAGCCAAGAAGGAGGTCTAGAGACCGGGGAGCTGTTTTTT,CASSQEGGLETGELFF
TRBJ2-7,.,TRBV10-2,.,TGCGCCAGCAATGGGGGTAACAAGCAGTACTTC,CASNGGNKQYF
TRBJ2-2,.,TRBV4-1,TRBD1,TGCGCCAGCAGCCAAGGGACAGGGGGAGACACCCGGGAGCTGTATTTT,CASSQGTGGDTRELYF
TRBJ1-5,.,TRBV6-6,TRBD1,TGTACCGCCCAGGAGGCAGGGGGCGGACAGCCCCAGCATTTT,CTAQEAGGGQPQHF
TRBJ2-7,few,TRBV5-1,TRBD2,TGCGCCAGCAGCCCGGGGACTAGCGGGTTCTACGAGCAGTACTTC,CASSPGTSGFYEQYF
TRBJ2-1,.,TRBV28,.,TGTGCTAGCAGAGACAGCAACAATGAGCAGTTCTTC,CASRDSNNEQFF
TRBJ1-1,few,TRBV11-2,.,TGTGTCAACAGGCCCTGGGGGGGGAGGAACACTGAAGCTTTCTTT,CVNRPWGGRNTEAFF
TRBJ2-3,.,TRBV20-1,.,TGCAATGCTAGAGAGGCAGGCCTATCAACCTCAGGTACGCAGTATTTT,CNAREAGLSTSGTQYF
TRBJ1-2,many,TRBV28,.,TGTGCCAGCAGTTTATTGCCGCGGGGCGGGGGGTCCACTGGCTACACCTTC,CASSLLPRGGGSTGYTF
TRBJ2-2,.,TRBV20-1,TRBD1,TGCAGTACTAGAACGGACAGGGCGACCGGGGAGCTGTCTTTT,CSTRTDRATGELSF
TRBJ2-1,.,TRBV28,.,TGTGCCAGCAGTTTATGGGGTGAGTGGAGCTCCTACAATGAGCAGTTCTTC,CASSLWGEWSSYNEQFF
TRBJ2-7,.,TRBV29-1,TRBD1,TGCAGCGTTGAAGGCCGGGACAGCACCAACGAGCAGTACTTC,CSVEGRDSTNEQYF
TRBJ2-1,.,TRBV29-1,.,TGCATCGTTTCGGGACGGGGGTACAATGAGCAGTTCTTC,CIVSGRGYNEQFF
TRBJ2-7,.,TRBV10-1,.,TGCGCCAGGAGTGCCGCAGGATCCTACGAGCAATACTTC,CARSAAGSYEQYF
TRBJ1-1,.,TRBV11-1,TRBD1,TGTGCCAGCAGTTCACAGGGGTTTGATGCTTTCTTT,CASSSQGFDAFF
TRBJ2-1,.,TRBV5-4,TRBD2,TGTACCAGCAACTTTAGCGGGAGTAATTACAATGAGCAGTTCTTC,CTSNFSGSNYNEQFF
TRBJ1-5,.,TRBV14,.,TGTGTCAGCAGCGTCGACAGCCATCAGCTCCAGCATTTT,CVSSVDSHQLQHF
TRBJ1-5,.,TRBV11-2,.,TGTGCCAGCCGCTTAGATGACAGAGGTTCCCATCCCCAGCATTTT,CASRLDDRGSHPQHF
TRBJ2-3,.,TRBV6-1,.,TGTGCCAGTAGTTCAGCTCCGGGACATGGAGCAGATGCGCAGTATTTT,CASSSAPGHGADAQYF
TRBJ2-1,.,TRBV12-2,.,TGTGCAAGTCGGTCTCGACTAGCGCCTACAGAGAATGAGCAGTTCTTC,CASRSRLAPTENEQFF
TRBJ2-3,.,TRBV11-2,.,TGTGTGAGCAGCTCATGGTCCCGCACAGATACGCAGTATTTT,CVSSSWSRTDTQYF
TRBJ2-5,once,TRBV12-3/TRBV12-4,.,TGTGCCAGTAGTCCCTACAAGACCGAAGAGACCCAGTACTTC,CASSPYKTEETQYF
TRBJ2-3,.,TRBV20-1,.,TGCAGTGCTAGAGGTCCCTCGGGCATCACAGATACGCAGTATTTT,CSARGPSGITDTQYF
TRBJ2-1,many,TRBV20-1,TRBD2,TGCAGTGTAGGGCTAGCGGGCACCAATGAGCAGTTCTTC,CSVGLAGTNEQFF
TRBJ2-1,.,TRBV20-1,TRBD2,TGCAGTGTATCCTGGTTAGCGGGAGCAGTGGTAATTAGATCCTACAATGAGCAGTTCTTC,CSVSWLAGAVVIRSYNEQFF
TRBJ1-5,.,TRBV6-4,.,TGTGCCAGCAGTGAGGGTAGCAATCAGTCCCAGCATTTT,CASSEGSNQSQHF
TRBJ2-4,once,TRBV6-5,.,TGTGTCAGCAGCTACGGCTCACAAAACATTCAGTACTTC,CVSSYGSQNIQYF
TRBJ2-3,.,TRBV11-2,TRBD2,TGTCCCAGCACCCTTACGAAACTAGCGGGAGGGCCCTCAGCAGATACGCAGTATTTT,CPSTLTKLAGGPSADTQYF
TRBJ2-2,.,TRBV6-5,.,TGTGCCAGCAGTTACTTTGGGGACCCGGGGGAGCTGTTTTTT,CASSYFGDPGELFF
TRBJ1-2,.,TRBV2,.,TGTGCCAGCGGGGCCGAGGACAGTGATGTCCTCTATGGCTACACCTTC,CASGAEDSDVLYGYTF
TRBJ1-2,.,TRBV2,.,TGTACCAGTAACCCCCCCGCCTTTGGGTATGGCTACACCTTC,CTSNPPAFGYGYTF
TRBJ2-7,few,TRBV12-3/TRBV12-4,TRBD2,TGTGTCAGCAGTCGTTCGTGGGGGGGGTCCTACGAGCAGTACTTC,CVSSRSWGGSYEQYF
TRBJ2-7,.,TRBV11-2,.,TGTGCGAGCAGCTTATGGCAGGGGTCCTACGGGCAGTACTTC,CASSLWQGSYGQYF
TRBJ1-2,.,TRBV5-1,TRBD1,TGCGCCAGCAGCTTATACCCGGGACAGGAACCCTATGACTACACCTTC,CASSLYPGQEPYDYTF
TRBJ1-2,.,TRBV7-9,.,TGTACCAGCAGCTTATCACAGGGAGGTGGCTACACCTTC,CTSSLSQGGGYTF
TRBJ2-6,.,TRBV12-3/TRBV12-4,.,TGTGCCAGTAGTTTTCGGGTCTATGGGGCCAACGTCCTGACTTTC,CASSFRVYGANVLTF